This TCR beta chain stems from a study of T-cell memory formation after mild COVID-19. Whole-study context: Largely donor-specific sequence clusters came from a couple of donors. Study-wide results and caveats: Clones that contracted from day 15 to 85 had balanced CD4/CD8; later expanders were CD4+ biased. The second-wave clones peaking on day 37 were not confirmed as SARS-CoV-2-specific.

Germline CDR1 and CDR2: SGHTA and FQGNSA. Deletions cut 1 base from V and 4 bases from J, with 13 bases between. This CDR3 has 15 residues. It was 5'RACE with constant-segment primers that produced the TCR alpha and TCR beta cDNA libraries, which carried sample barcodes and UMIs. One entry per CDR3 protein results from TCRdb running MiXCR on the 5' RACE reads. The sample contains under 400,000 distinct CDR3 sequences, under 25% of which appear only once. This clonotype was counted only a few times. The antigen remains undetermined. Material for sequencing was PBMCs or a T cell subset sorted from them (not recorded which). This TCR came from an adult woman who had mild COVID-19 (a few samples of this study predate the infection). Cell type and time point are not known. The gene calls are TRBV7-2 and TRBJ2-5; D is unresolved. The CDR3 protein is CASSLGLPNRETQYF. For the CDR3, the DNA is TGTGCCAGCAGCTTAGGCCTCCCCAATCGAGAGACCCAGTACTTC.